The clone carrying this T cell receptor (beta chain) was seen more than once but under ten times. The antigen is not known. PCR was performed a second time for 7 to 11 cycles using a sample-barcoded 5' primer and a J-beta primer mix. TCRdb passed the 5' RACE reads through MiXCR, listing each CDR3 protein once. The sample lists 270,000 or so distinct CDR3 sequences, less than 30% occurring once. V was pared by 1 base and J by 2 bases, with 14 bases between. CDR3 length: 15 residues. Germline V gives CDR1 SQVTM, CDR2 ANQGSEA. These data belong to a study of blood T cells in healthy people across ages. Study conclusions and caveats: CMV status of donors was not determined, possibly confounding expanded clonotype changes.

The origin of this receptor is a woman in her seventies in good health. The gene calls are TRBV29-1 and TRBJ2-5; a possible D gene is TRBD2 (5 bases). The sequencing sample was made of blood. CDR3 bases: TGCAGCGTTGAAGGACTGGGAGCGCGACAAGAGACCCAGTACTTC. It encodes CSVEGLGARQETQYF.